This TCR beta chain was sequenced for a study of cytomegalovirus exposure and HLA in healthy donors. General study points: The study designated 150 or so TCR beta chains cytomegalovirus-associated. Generally TCR sequences proved uncommon, though certain public TCRs appeared in numerous donors.

Both 60 Vbeta primers and 13 Jbeta primers went into the PCR. Original handling: Among the unique TCR beta chains that a later analysis counted, about 86 million in all, roughly 11 million were shared. TCRdb's table, derived via immunoSEQ multiplex PCR, lists solely in-frame clones and lacks some. V and J calls and clone size follow that table, whereas D and trimming were derived from the DNA. In all, the sample yields about 210,000 clones. The CDR3 sequence is 15 residues long. V was pared by 6 bases and J by 3 bases, with 6 bases of the junction left unmatched. Germline values: CDR1 MNHEY, CDR2 SMNVEV (reference sequence). A note on this clone: Antigen: not known.

V gene TRBV27 combines with J gene TRBJ2-1; 9 bases match TRBD1. The sequence was obtained from a woman aged 25 to 39 in good health and CMV-seropositive. What was sequenced was PBMCs. The CDR3 loop is CASRLPGQGYNEQFF. DNA for the CDR3: TGTGCCAGCAGGCTACCGGGACAGGGCTACAATGAGCAGTTCTTC.